The rows below give T cell receptor beta chains drawn from one sample of a study of CD8 T cells in Susac syndrome. MiXCR, applied by TCRdb to the immunoSEQ multiplex PCR reads, yields one record per CDR3 protein. Among under 85,000 distinct CDR3 sequences listed, 94% were seen once. Sequenced sample: CD8+ T cells from PBMCs. The receptors were gathered from a human donor with Susac syndrome. Both conserved end residues are part of each CDR3. D genes are given only for firm matches.

j_call	d_call	v_call	cdr3_aa
TRBJ2-7	NA	TRBV7-9	CASSTGTDEQYF
TRBJ2-3	NA	TRBV13	CASSYTLAGDTQYF
TRBJ1-2	NA	TRBV12-3/TRBV12-4	CASSLGQTGGYTF
TRBJ2-3	NA	TRBV11-2	CASSFVTEGDTQYF
TRBJ2-7	NA	TRBV4-2	CASSPKDGSYEQYF
TRBJ1-5	NA	TRBV27	CASSPNRDGQPQHF
TRBJ2-3	NA	TRBV7-8	CASSFPPLAYTDTQYF
TRBJ2-2	NA	TRBV24-1	CATSDYVRAGELFF
TRBJ1-2	NA	TRBV6-6	CASSYDGGYTF
TRBJ1-2	NA	TRBV14	CASSQDPEDYGYTF
TRBJ2-5	NA	TRBV2	CASRWGQETQYF
TRBJ1-1	NA	TRBV7-9	CASSPPGKNTEAFF
TRBJ1-6	NA	TRBV27	CASSQYGEGSPLHF
TRBJ2-7	TRBD1	TRBV7-9	CASSLAGTGGYEQYF
TRBJ2-5	TRBD1	TRBV14	CASSARTGHQETQYF
TRBJ2-5	TRBD1	TRBV12-3/TRBV12-4	CASSIDRDRGPQETQYF
TRBJ2-2	NA	TRBV3-1	CASSQDSYGGAGTGELFF
TRBJ2-7	NA	TRBV15	CATSRGRTVYEQYF